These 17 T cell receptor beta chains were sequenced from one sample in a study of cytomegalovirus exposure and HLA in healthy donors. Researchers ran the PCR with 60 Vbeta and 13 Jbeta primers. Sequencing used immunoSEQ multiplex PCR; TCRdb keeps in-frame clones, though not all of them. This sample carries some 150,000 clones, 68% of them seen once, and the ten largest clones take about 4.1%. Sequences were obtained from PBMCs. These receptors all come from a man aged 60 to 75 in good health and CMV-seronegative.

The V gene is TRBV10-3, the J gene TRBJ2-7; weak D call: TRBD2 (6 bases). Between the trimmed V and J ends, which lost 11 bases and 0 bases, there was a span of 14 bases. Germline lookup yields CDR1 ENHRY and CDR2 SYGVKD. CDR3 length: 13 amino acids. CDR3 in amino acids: CASTGSSSYEQYF. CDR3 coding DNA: TGTGCCTCTACCGGGAGCAGCTCCTACGAGCAGTACTTC.

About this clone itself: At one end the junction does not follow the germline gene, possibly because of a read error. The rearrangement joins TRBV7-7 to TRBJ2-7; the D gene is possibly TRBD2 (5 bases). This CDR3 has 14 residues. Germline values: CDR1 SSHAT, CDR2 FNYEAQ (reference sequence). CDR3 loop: CASSDGLTSYEQYF. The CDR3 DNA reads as TGTGCTAGCAGCGACGGACTTACAAGCTACGAGCAGTACTTC.

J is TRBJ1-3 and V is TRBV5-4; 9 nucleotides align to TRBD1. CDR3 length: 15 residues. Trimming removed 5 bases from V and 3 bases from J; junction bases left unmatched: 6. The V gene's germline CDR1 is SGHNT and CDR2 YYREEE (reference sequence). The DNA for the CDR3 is TGTGCCAGCAGTACAGGGGGCGCGGATGGAAACACCATATATTTT. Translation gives CASSTGGADGNTIYF.

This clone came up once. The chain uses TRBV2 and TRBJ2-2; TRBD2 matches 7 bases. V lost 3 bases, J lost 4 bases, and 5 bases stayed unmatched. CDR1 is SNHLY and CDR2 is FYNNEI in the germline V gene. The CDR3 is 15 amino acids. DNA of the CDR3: TGTGCCAGCAGTGAGTGGGAGGGCCGCACCGGGGAGCTGTTTTTT. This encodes CASSEWEGRTGELFF.

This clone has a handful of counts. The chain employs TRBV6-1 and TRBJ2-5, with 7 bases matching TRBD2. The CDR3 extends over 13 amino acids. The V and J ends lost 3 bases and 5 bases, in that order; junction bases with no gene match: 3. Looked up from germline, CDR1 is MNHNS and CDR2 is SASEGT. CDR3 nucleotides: TGTGCCAGCAGTGACGGGGGGAGGGAGACCCAGTACTTC. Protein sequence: CASSDGGRETQYF.

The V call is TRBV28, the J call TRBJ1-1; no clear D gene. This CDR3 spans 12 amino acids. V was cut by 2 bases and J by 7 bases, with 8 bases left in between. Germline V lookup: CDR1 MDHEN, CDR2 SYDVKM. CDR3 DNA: TGTGCCAGCAGTTTAGGACGGGGTGAAGCTTTCTTT. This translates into CASSLGRGEAFF.

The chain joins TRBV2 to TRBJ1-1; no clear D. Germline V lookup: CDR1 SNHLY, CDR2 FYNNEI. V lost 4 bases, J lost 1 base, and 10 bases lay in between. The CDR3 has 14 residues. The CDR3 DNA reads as TGTGCCAGCAGTGGGAGGGATAGGAACACTGAAGCTTTCTTT. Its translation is CASSGRDRNTEAFF.

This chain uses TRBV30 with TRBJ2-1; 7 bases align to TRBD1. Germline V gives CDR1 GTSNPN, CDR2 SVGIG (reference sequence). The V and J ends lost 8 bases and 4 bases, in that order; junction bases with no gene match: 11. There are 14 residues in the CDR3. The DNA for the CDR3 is TGTGCCATGCTCGCCAGGGGGAATTACAATGAGCAGTTCTTC. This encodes CAMLARGNYNEQFF. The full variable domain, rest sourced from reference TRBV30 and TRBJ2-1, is SQTIHQWPATLVQPVGSPLSLECTVEGTSNPNLYWYRQAAGRGLQLLFYSVGIGQISSEVPQNLSASRPQDRQFILSSKKLLLSDSGFYLCAMLARGNYNEQFFGPGTRLTVL.

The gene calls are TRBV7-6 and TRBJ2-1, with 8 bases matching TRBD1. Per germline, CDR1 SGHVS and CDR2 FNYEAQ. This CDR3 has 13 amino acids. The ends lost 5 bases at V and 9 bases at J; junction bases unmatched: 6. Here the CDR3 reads CASSEQDRVEQFF. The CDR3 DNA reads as TGTGCCAGCAGCGAACAGGACAGGGTTGAGCAGTTCTTC.

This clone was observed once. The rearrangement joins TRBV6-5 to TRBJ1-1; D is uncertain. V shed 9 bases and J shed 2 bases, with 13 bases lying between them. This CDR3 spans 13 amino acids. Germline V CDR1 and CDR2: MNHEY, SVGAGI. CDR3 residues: CASMGSLNTEAFF. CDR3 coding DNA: TGTGCCAGTATGGGCTCCCTAAACACTGAAGCTTTCTTT.

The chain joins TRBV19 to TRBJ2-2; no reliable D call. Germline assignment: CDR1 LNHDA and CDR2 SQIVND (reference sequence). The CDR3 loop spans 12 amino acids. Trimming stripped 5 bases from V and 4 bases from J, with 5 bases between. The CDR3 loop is CASSSSTGELFF. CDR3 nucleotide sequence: TGTGCCAGTAGTTCATCCACCGGGGAGCTGTTTTTT.

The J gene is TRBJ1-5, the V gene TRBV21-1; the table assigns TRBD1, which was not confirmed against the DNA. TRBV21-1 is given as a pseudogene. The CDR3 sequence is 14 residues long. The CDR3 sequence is CASQSRGKSQPQHF. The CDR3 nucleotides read TGTGCCAGCCAGAGCAGGGGGAAAAGTCAGCCCCAGCATTTT.

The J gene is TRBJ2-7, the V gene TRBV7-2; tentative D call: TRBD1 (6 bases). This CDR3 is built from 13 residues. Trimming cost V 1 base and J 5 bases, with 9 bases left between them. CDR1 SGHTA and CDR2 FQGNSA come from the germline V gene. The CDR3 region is CASSLEAGDEQYF. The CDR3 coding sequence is TGTGCCAGCAGCTTAGAGGCAGGGGACGAGCAGTACTTC. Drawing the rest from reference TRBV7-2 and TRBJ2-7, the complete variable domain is GAGVSQSPSNKVTEKGKDVELRCDPISGHTALYWYRQSLGQGLEFLIYFQGNSAPDKSGLPSDRFSAERTGGSVSTLTIQRTQQEDSAVYLCASSLEAGDEQYFGPGTRLTVT.

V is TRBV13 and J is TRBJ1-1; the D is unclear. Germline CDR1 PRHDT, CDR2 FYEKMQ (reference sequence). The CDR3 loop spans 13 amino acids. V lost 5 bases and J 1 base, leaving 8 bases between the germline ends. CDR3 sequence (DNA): TGTGCCAGCAGCCCCCGACAGAACACTGAAGCTTTCTTT. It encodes CASSPRQNTEAFF.

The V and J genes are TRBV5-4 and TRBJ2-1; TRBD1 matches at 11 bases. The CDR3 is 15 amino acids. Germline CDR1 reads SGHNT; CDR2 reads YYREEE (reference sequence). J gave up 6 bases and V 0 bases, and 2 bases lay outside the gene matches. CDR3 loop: CASSLVDRGPNEQFF. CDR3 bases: TGTGCCAGCAGCTTGGTGGACAGGGGGCCCAATGAGCAGTTCTTC.

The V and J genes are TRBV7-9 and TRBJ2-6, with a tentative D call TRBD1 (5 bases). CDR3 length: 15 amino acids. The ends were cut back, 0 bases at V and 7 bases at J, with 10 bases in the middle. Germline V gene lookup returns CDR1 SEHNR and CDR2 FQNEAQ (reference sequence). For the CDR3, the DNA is TGTGCCAGCAGCTTAGCCGCAGGGCGAGCCAACGTCCTGACTTTC. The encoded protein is CASSLAAGRANVLTF. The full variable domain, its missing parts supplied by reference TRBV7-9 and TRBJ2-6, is DTGVSQNPRHKITKRGQNVTFRCDPISEHNRLYWYRQTLGQGPEFLTYFQNEAQLEKSRLLSDRFSAERPKGSFSTLEIQRTEQGDSAMYLCASSLAAGRANVLTFGAGSRLTVL.

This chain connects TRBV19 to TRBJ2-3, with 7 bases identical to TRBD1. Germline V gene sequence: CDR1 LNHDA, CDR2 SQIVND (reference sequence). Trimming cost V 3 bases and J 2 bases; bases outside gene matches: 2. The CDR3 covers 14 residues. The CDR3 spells CASSMGQLTDTQYF. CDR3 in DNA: TGTGCCAGTAGTATGGGACAGCTCACAGATACGCAGTATTTT.